The TCR beta chain under discussion was sequenced for a study of cytomegalovirus exposure and HLA in healthy donors. Study-wide background: From HLA-typed donors, an early data release held around 85 million unique TCRs.

Researchers ran the PCR with 60 Vbeta and 13 Jbeta primers. The repertoire was sequenced with immunoSEQ multiplex PCR; TCRdb's copy has only in-frame clones and lacks some. Of about 160,000 clones in the sample, 80% to 90% were seen once. Details on this clone: Its antigen is as yet unknown.

The V end was cut by 0 bases, the J end by 6 bases, with 8 bases between. CDR3 size: 13 residues. Germline V CDR1 and CDR2: SGHRS, YFSETQ. Regarding the study as a whole: A further, later analysis showed that HLA-associated TCR beta chains (compared with equally common others) were more clonally expanded.

The chain combines TRBV5-1 with TRBJ2-3; D call uncertain. The source material was PBMCs. This clonotype was sampled from a woman in her 50s in good health and CMV-seronegative. The DNA for the CDR3 is TGCGCCAGCAGCTTGGTAGTTTCCGATACGCAGTATTTT. It encodes CASSLVVSDTQYF.